A single sample is the source of the 22 T cell receptor beta chains below, sequenced in a study of CD8 T cells in ankylosing spondylitis. No cognate antigen is known for these TCRs. Whole-study findings and limits: Several highly homologous variants made up a TCR beta motif that seemed to typify ankylosing spondylitis blood.

TCRdb reprocessed the 5' RACE reads with MiXCR, giving one entry per CDR3 protein. The table records 450,000 or so distinct CDR3 sequences, 25% to 30% of them present only once. Input material: blood, either unsorted or a sorted T cell fraction (not recorded which). The source of these receptors is a male donor with ankylosing spondylitis.

CDR3 in amino acids: CASRWREGDTQYF. CDR3 sequence (DNA): TGCGCCAGCAGGTGGAGGGAAGGGGATACGCAGTATTTT. The V call is TRBV10-1, the J call TRBJ2-3, with D perhaps matching TRBD2 (6 bases). Trimming left V 6 bases short and J 6 bases short, with 13 bases between. CDR3 size: 13 residues. CDR1 is WNHNN and CDR2 is SYGVQD in the germline V gene (reference sequence).

The V and J genes are TRBV20-1 and TRBJ1-1; D unclear. Germline V gene lookup returns CDR1 DFQATT and CDR2 SNEGSKA (reference sequence). The V gene lost 1 base and the J gene lost 1 base, with 7 bases spanning the gap. The CDR3 is 13 residues long. CDR3 nucleotide sequence: TGCAGTGCTAGAGTGGCGGGGAACACTGAAGCTTTCTTT. This translates into CSARVAGNTEAFF.

The CDR3 here is CASSTSGSADTQYF. In nucleotides, the CDR3 is TGTGCCAGCAGCACTAGCGGGAGCGCAGATACGCAGTATTTT. V and J are TRBV7-9 and TRBJ2-3; 11 bases map to TRBD2. Germline CDR1 and CDR2: SEHNR and FQNEAQ (reference sequence). The CDR3 sequence is 14 residues long. The V segment lost 5 bases and the J segment 4 bases; nucleotides outside the gene matches: 2. The whole variable domain, remainder taken from reference TRBV7-9 and TRBJ2-3, is DTGVSQNPRHKITKRGQNVTFRCDPISEHNRLYWYRQTLGQGPEFLTYFQNEAQLEKSRLLSDRFSAERPKGSFSTLEIQRTEQGDSAMYLCASSTSGSADTQYFGPGTRLTVL.

The genes are TRBV7-9 and TRBJ1-4; 9 positions agree with TRBD1. This CDR3 comprises 15 residues. CDR1 and CDR2 (germline): SEHNR, FQNEAQ (reference sequence). With 5 bases clipped from V and 5 bases from J, the junction kept 6 bases outside the gene matches. The CDR3 bases are TGTGCCAGCAGCACCGGACAGGGGCAAAATGAAAAACTGTTTTTT. Translated, it gives CASSTGQGQNEKLFF.

There are a few counts of this clonotype. The V gene is TRBV7-2, the J gene TRBJ1-1; D possibly corresponds to TRBD1 (5 bases). Trimming took off 6 bases at V and 2 bases at J, with 10 bases between the two ends. The CDR3 loop spans 13 amino acids. Germline CDR1 SGHTA, CDR2 FQGNSA. The CDR3 reads CASRFDSNTEAFF. The CDR3, as DNA: TGTGCCAGCAGGTTTGACAGCAACACTGAAGCTTTCTTT.

The chain links TRBV24-1 to TRBJ1-5; 7 bases align to TRBD1. Trimming took 4 bases from V and 6 from J; bases not matched to a gene: 2. Germline CDR1 KGHDR, CDR2 SFDVKD. The CDR3 sequence is 13 residues long. CDR3 DNA sequence: TGTGCCACCAGTGAAACAGGGGTTCAGCCCCAGCATTTT. This translates into CATSETGVQPQHF.

CDR3 residues: CASSPSNTYEQYF. The CDR3 DNA follows: TGTGCCAGCTCACCAAGTAACACCTACGAGCAGTACTTC. V and J are TRBV18 and TRBJ2-7; D is ambiguous. Per the germline V gene, CDR1 is KGHSH and CDR2 is LQKENI. Trimming took off 2 bases at V and 2 bases at J, with 7 bases between the two ends. This CDR3 comprises 13 residues.

Written as DNA, the CDR3 is TGTGCCATCAGTGAGTCTCCGGAGAACACTGAAGCTTTCTTT. As protein: CAISESPENTEAFF. The V and J genes are TRBV10-3 and TRBJ1-1; D uncertain. The CDR3 is 14 residues long. V dropped 0 bases and J dropped 1 base, with 6 bases sitting between them. Germline CDR1 reads ENHRY; CDR2 reads SYGVKD.

In its sample, this clonotype was seen many times. DNA for the CDR3: TGTGCCAGCAGCTTAGCGGGTGGGAATTCACCCCTCCACTTT. This codes for CASSLAGGNSPLHF. The chain couples TRBV7-8 to TRBJ1-6; no firm D call. CDR3 length: 14 amino acids. Germline loops: CDR1 SGHVS, CDR2 FQNEAQ. With 0 bases removed from V and 7 bases from J, the gap between germline ends came to 7 bases.

This clonotype was recorded a few times. The genes are TRBV11-2 and TRBJ2-7; tentative D call: TRBD1 (6 bases). The CDR3 is 15 amino acids. The germline V gene has CDR1 SGHAT and CDR2 FQNNGV. Trimming left V 0 bases short and J 3 bases short, with 12 bases between. The CDR3 here is CASSLDGPRGYEQYV. In DNA, the CDR3 is TGTGCCAGCAGCTTAGATGGTCCCAGGGGCTACGAGCAGTACGTC.

The chain carries TRBV11-3 and TRBJ2-1, with TRBD1 as a possible D gene (5 bases). Germline lookup yields CDR1 SGHNT and CDR2 YENEEA. The CDR3 is 15 residues long. V was cut by 1 base and J by 4 bases, with 11 bases left in between. The CDR3 is CASSLAPTEYNEQFF. The CDR3 bases are TGTGCCAGCAGCTTAGCTCCGACAGAGTACAATGAGCAGTTCTTC.

This chain connects TRBV7-2 to TRBJ2-1; D might be TRBD1 or TRBD2, each matching 5 bases. Trimming removed 0 bases from V and 9 bases from J, with 15 bases in between. The CDR3 is 15 amino acids. Germline values: CDR1 SGHTA, CDR2 FQGNSA. Written as DNA, the CDR3 is TGTGCCAGCAGCTTAGCTACCGGGGCCTGGGGTGAGCAGTTCTTC. This translates into CASSLATGAWGEQFF.

The J gene is TRBJ2-2, the V gene TRBV11-2; no definite D call. This CDR3 has 11 amino acids. In germline, CDR1 is SGHAT, CDR2 FQNNGV. Trimming took 2 bases from V and 10 from J, leaving 5 bases between them. Here the CDR3 DNA reads TGTGCCAGCAGCTTAAAGGAGGAGCTGTTTTTT. Translating gives CASSLKEELFF.

The chain is built from TRBV20-1 and TRBJ2-3; D is undetermined. CDR1 is DFQATT and CDR2 is SNEGSKA in the germline V gene (reference sequence). The CDR3 is 13 amino acids. V was pared by 7 bases and J by 1 base, with 12 bases between. Here the CDR3 DNA reads TGCAGTGTTGAGCTATTTGGCACAGATACGCAGTATTTT. It is translated as CSVELFGTDTQYF.

The V gene is TRBV12-3 or TRBV12-4, the J gene TRBJ1-1; D call uncertain. The CDR3 contains 13 residues. V was shortened by 3 bases and J by 3 bases, with 8 bases between the two germline ends. CDR3 in amino acids: CASSLAGYTEAFF. CDR3 sequence (DNA): TGTGCCAGCAGTTTGGCGGGGTACACTGAAGCTTTCTTT.

This clonotype was found a few times. The rearrangement links TRBV20-1 to TRBJ2-5; TRBD2 agrees at 7 bases. V lost 0 bases and J lost 4; bases outside the gene matches: 8. Germline CDR1 and CDR2: DFQATT and SNEGSKA (reference sequence). The CDR3 loop spans 15 amino acids. For the CDR3, the DNA is TGCAGTGCTAGAGATAGGATCCCGGGAGGAGAGACCCAGTACTTC. Translating gives CSARDRIPGGETQYF.

In this sample, this clonotype turned up a few times. The V gene is TRBV25-1, the J gene TRBJ2-3; D is perhaps TRBD1 or TRBD2 (5 bases each). The length of the CDR3 is 14 residues. Germline V gives CDR1 MGHDK, CDR2 SYGVNS. Trimming took 3 bases from V and 6 from J, leaving 13 bases between them. The CDR3 DNA reads as TGTGCCAGCAGTGAGGGACGGGAAGGGGATACGCAGTATTTT. Its protein is CASSEGREGDTQYF. Together with reference TRBV25-1 and TRBJ2-3, the CDR3 gives the full variable domain: EADIYQTPRYLVIGTGKKITLECSQTMGHDKMYWYQQDPGMELHLIHYSYGVNSTEKGDLSSESTVSRIRTEHFPLTLESARPSHTSQYLCASSEGREGDTQYFGPGTRLTVL.

The rearrangement uses TRBV7-2 and TRBJ2-7, with 8 bases that match TRBD2. The CDR3 covers 14 residues. V gave up 4 bases and J gave up 2 bases; unmatched junction bases: 4. Germline CDR1 reads SGHTA; CDR2 reads FQGNSA. The CDR3 protein is CASSSGTSTYEQYF. The CDR3 DNA reads TGTGCCAGCAGCTCCGGGACTAGTACCTACGAGCAGTACTTC. The full variable domain, its missing parts supplied by reference TRBV7-2 and TRBJ2-7, is GAGVSQSPSNKVTEKGKDVELRCDPISGHTALYWYRQSLGQGLEFLIYFQGNSAPDKSGLPSDRFSAERTGGSVSTLTIQRTQQEDSAVYLCASSSGTSTYEQYFGPGTRLTVT.

The chain couples TRBV15 to TRBJ1-1; 8 bases agree with TRBD1. The CDR3 has 19 amino acids. Germline CDR1 and CDR2: LNHNV and YYDKDF (reference sequence). V gave up 2 bases and J gave up 0 bases; unmatched junction bases: 14. The CDR3 reads CATSRTRDRNGGVNTEAFF. The CDR3 bases are TGTGCCACCAGCAGAACCCGGGACAGGAATGGGGGGGTGAACACTGAAGCTTTCTTT.

V and J are TRBV20-1 and TRBJ2-2; D is unclear. The CDR3 length is 13 residues. V lost 6 bases, J lost 0 bases, and 8 bases lay in between. Germline V gene sequence: CDR1 DFQATT, CDR2 SNEGSKA (reference sequence). In DNA form, the CDR3 reads TGCAGTGCACCGACAACGAACACCGGGGAGCTGTTTTTT. This translates into CSAPTTNTGELFF.

This clonotype has more than one count but fewer than ten. The chain has TRBV20-1 and TRBJ1-1; D is ambiguous. The germline CDR1 and CDR2 sequences are DFQATT and SNEGSKA (reference sequence). V was pared by 2 bases and J by 4 bases, with 8 bases between. This CDR3 is built from 12 residues. CDR3 in amino acids: CSARPGPTEAFF. CDR3 DNA sequence: TGCAGTGCTAGACCAGGACCCACTGAAGCTTTCTTT.

This clonotype was counted a few times. CDR3 DNA sequence: TGTGCCAGCTCACCACCGTGGGGGGCTCCCAATGAAAAACTGTTTTTT. Protein: CASSPPWGAPNEKLFF. The V and J genes are TRBV18 and TRBJ1-4, with D tentatively TRBD1 (6 bases). V lost 0 bases, J lost 5 bases, and 13 bases lay in between. Germline CDR1 is KGHSH and CDR2 is LQKENI. The CDR3 totals 16 residues.